The rows below give T cell receptor beta chains drawn from one sample of a study of blood T cell repertoires in COVID-19. Here immunoSEQ multiplex PCR was the method, and the copy in TCRdb shows in-frame clones only, minus some. The sample has 150,000 to 200,000 clones, about 85% seen once; the top ten hold about 26%. The sequenced material came from PBMCs or T cells enriched from blood (not recorded which). These receptors were taken from a woman aged 40 to 50 in a cohort exposed to, infected with or recovered from COVID-19 (not recorded which). The CDR3 runs from the conserved cysteine through the conserved F or W. The order of the fields is clone size, J gene, D gene, V gene, CDR3 protein, CDR3 DNA. A D gene is named only where the DNA matches it firmly. Size is stated for part of the rows, as once, few or many counts, or as a class when the clone is expanded.

clone size: NA; J gene: TRBJ2-1; D gene: TRBD2; V gene: TRBV10-1; CDR3 protein: CASCSTYCWRGAHEQFF; CDR3 DNA: TGCGCCAGCTGTTCAACCTACTGTTGGCGGGGGGCTCATGAGCAGTTCTTC
clone size: NA; J gene: TRBJ1-3; D gene: NA; V gene: TRBV4-1; CDR3 protein: CASSPNQANTIYF; CDR3 DNA: TGCGCCAGCAGCCCCAACCAGGCCAACACCATATATTTT
clone size: once; J gene: TRBJ1-6; D gene: NA; V gene: TRBV6-5; CDR3 protein: CASQQGSSPLHF; CDR3 DNA: TGTGCCAGCCAACAGGGATCTTCACCCCTCCACTTT
clone size: few; J gene: TRBJ2-7; D gene: TRBD1; V gene: TRBV14; CDR3 protein: CASSPGLGGFYEQYF; CDR3 DNA: TGTGCCAGCAGCCCCGGTTTAGGGGGCTTCTACGAGCAGTACTTC
clone size: NA; J gene: TRBJ2-7; D gene: TRBD2; V gene: TRBV7-6; CDR3 protein: CASSPWTSGGLYEQYF; CDR3 DNA: TGTGCCAGCAGCCCGTGGACTAGCGGGGGGCTCTACGAGCAGTACTTC
clone size: NA; J gene: TRBJ2-1; D gene: TRBD1; V gene: TRBV9; CDR3 protein: CASSPPGQGDNEQFF; CDR3 DNA: TGTGCCAGCAGCCCCCCGGGACAGGGGGACAATGAGCAGTTCTTC
clone size: NA; J gene: TRBJ2-7; D gene: TRBD2; V gene: TRBV9; CDR3 protein: CASSVGPSGREDEQYF; CDR3 DNA: TGTGCCAGCAGCGTAGGTCCTAGCGGGAGGGAGGACGAGCAGTACTTC
clone size: NA; J gene: TRBJ2-5; D gene: TRBD2; V gene: TRBV27; CDR3 protein: CASSWGAGGQETQYF; CDR3 DNA: TGTGCCAGCAGTTGGGGAGCGGGGGGGCAGGAGACCCAGTACTTC
clone size: once; J gene: TRBJ2-7; D gene: NA; V gene: TRBV2; CDR3 protein: CASSEYFLGHKSYEQYF; CDR3 DNA: TGTGCCAGCAGTGAGTACTTTTTGGGACATAAGTCCTACGAGCAGTACTTC
clone size: NA; J gene: TRBJ1-1; D gene: NA; V gene: TRBV13; CDR3 protein: CASSSGTSGKAFF; CDR3 DNA: TGTGCCAGCAGCTCCGGGACATCGGGAAAAGCTTTCTTT
clone size: NA; J gene: TRBJ1-5; D gene: NA; V gene: TRBV30; CDR3 protein: CAWNRFQGRRYSNQPQHF; CDR3 DNA: TGTGCCTGGAATAGGTTCCAAGGGAGGAGATATAGCAATCAGCCCCAGCATTTT
clone size: NA; J gene: TRBJ1-2; D gene: TRBD1; V gene: TRBV7-9; CDR3 protein: CASSFGQGPNYGYTF; CDR3 DNA: TGTGCCAGCAGCTTCGGACAGGGTCCAAACTATGGCTACACCTTC
clone size: NA; J gene: TRBJ2-1; D gene: TRBD1; V gene: TRBV20-1; CDR3 protein: CSASSGQGASEQFF; CDR3 DNA: TGCAGTGCTAGTTCGGGGCAGGGGGCGAGTGAGCAGTTCTTC
clone size: NA; J gene: TRBJ2-2; D gene: TRBD2; V gene: TRBV4-3; CDR3 protein: CASSQGVGRETGELFF; CDR3 DNA: TGCGCCAGCAGCCAAGGAGTCGGGCGGGAGACCGGGGAGCTGTTTTTT
clone size: NA; J gene: TRBJ2-1; D gene: TRBD2; V gene: TRBV7-9; CDR3 protein: CASSFLTSGSRHGEQFF; CDR3 DNA: TGTGCCAGCAGCTTCCTTACTAGCGGGTCGCGTCACGGTGAGCAGTTCTTC
clone size: NA; J gene: TRBJ1-2; D gene: NA; V gene: TRBV4-2; CDR3 protein: CASSQDRRTSAGYTF; CDR3 DNA: TGTGCCAGCAGCCAAGATAGGAGGACCTCCGCTGGCTACACCTTC
clone size: many; J gene: TRBJ1-2; D gene: TRBD1; V gene: TRBV10-3; CDR3 protein: CAISEPDRDYGYTF; CDR3 DNA: TGTGCCATCAGTGAGCCCGACAGGGACTATGGCTACACCTTC
clone size: NA; J gene: TRBJ2-3; D gene: TRBD2; V gene: TRBV7-2; CDR3 protein: CASRPSGRGDTQYF; CDR3 DNA: TGTGCCAGCAGACCTAGCGGGAGAGGGGATACGCAGTATTTT
clone size: NA; J gene: TRBJ1-2; D gene: NA; V gene: TRBV5-6; CDR3 protein: CASSPPGSGYGYTF; CDR3 DNA: TGTGCCAGCAGCCCTCCGGGGTCGGGGTATGGCTACACCTTC
clone size: NA; J gene: TRBJ1-2; D gene: NA; V gene: TRBV25-1; CDR3 protein: CASSEGGAGYTF; CDR3 DNA: TGTGCCAGCAGTGAAGGGGGCGCGGGCTACACCTTC
clone size: NA; J gene: TRBJ2-5; D gene: TRBD2; V gene: TRBV4-2; CDR3 protein: CASSLAGGRETQYF; CDR3 DNA: TGTGCCAGCAGCCTAGCGGGGGGGAGAGAGACCCAGTACTTC
clone size: NA; J gene: TRBJ1-4; D gene: TRBD1; V gene: TRBV4-1; CDR3 protein: CASSHQGQGAANEKLFF; CDR3 DNA: TGCGCCAGCAGCCATCAAGGACAGGGGGCGGCTAATGAAAAACTGTTTTTT
clone size: NA; J gene: TRBJ1-1; D gene: TRBD1; V gene: TRBV7-9; CDR3 protein: CASSLAGQEINTEAFF; CDR3 DNA: TGTGCCAGCAGCTTAGCGGGACAGGAGATCAACACTGAAGCTTTCTTT
clone size: NA; J gene: TRBJ1-1; D gene: NA; V gene: TRBV20-1; CDR3 protein: CGYPGNTEAFF; CDR3 DNA: TGCGGTTATCCCGGGAACACTGAAGCTTTCTTT
clone size: NA; J gene: TRBJ2-1; D gene: TRBD1; V gene: TRBV7-8; CDR3 protein: CASRDRGRVEQFF; CDR3 DNA: TGTGCCAGCCGGGACAGGGGGCGCGTTGAGCAGTTCTTC
clone size: NA; J gene: TRBJ2-2; D gene: TRBD1; V gene: TRBV5-1; CDR3 protein: CASSWGQQNTGELFF; CDR3 DNA: TGCGCCAGCAGCTGGGGACAGCAGAACACCGGGGAGCTGTTTTTT
clone size: NA; J gene: TRBJ1-2; D gene: NA; V gene: TRBV28; CDR3 protein: CVTGGEVYGYTF; CDR3 DNA: TGTGTAACGGGGGGGGAGGTCTATGGCTACACCTTC
clone size: NA; J gene: TRBJ2-3; D gene: NA; V gene: TRBV10-3; CDR3 protein: CAITASSADTQYF; CDR3 DNA: TGTGCCATCACTGCGTCTAGCGCAGATACGCAGTATTTT
clone size: NA; J gene: TRBJ2-7; D gene: TRBD2; V gene: TRBV5-4; CDR3 protein: CASSFWGLGSYEQYF; CDR3 DNA: TGTGCCAGCAGCTTTTGGGGACTAGGCTCCTACGAGCAGTACTTC
clone size: once; J gene: TRBJ1-2; D gene: NA; V gene: TRBV10-3; CDR3 protein: CAISERQRFDYGYTF; CDR3 DNA: TGTGCCATCAGTGAGCGACAGAGATTCGACTATGGCTACACCTTC
clone size: NA; J gene: TRBJ2-2; D gene: TRBD1; V gene: TRBV7-2; CDR3 protein: CASRTDRGRRTGELFF; CDR3 DNA: TGTGCCAGCAGGACGGACAGGGGGCGTCGTACCGGGGAGCTGTTTTTT
clone size: NA; J gene: TRBJ2-3; D gene: TRBD2; V gene: TRBV14; CDR3 protein: CASSQRAGLRTQYF; CDR3 DNA: TGTGCCAGCAGCCAAAGGGCGGGACTAAGAACGCAGTATTTT
clone size: NA; J gene: TRBJ1-5; D gene: TRBD1; V gene: TRBV11-2; CDR3 protein: CASGDSPNQPQHF; CDR3 DNA: TGTGCCAGCGGGGACAGCCCTAATCAGCCCCAGCATTTT
clone size: NA; J gene: TRBJ1-2; D gene: NA; V gene: TRBV29-1; CDR3 protein: CSVDQGRDYGYTF; CDR3 DNA: TGCAGCGTTGATCAGGGAAGGGACTATGGCTACACCTTC
clone size: NA; J gene: TRBJ1-6; D gene: NA; V gene: TRBV4-3; CDR3 protein: CASSQALVWNSPLHF; CDR3 DNA: TGCGCCAGCAGCCAGGCCTTGGTTTGGAATTCACCCCTCCACTTT
clone size: NA; J gene: TRBJ2-7; D gene: TRBD1; V gene: TRBV30; CDR3 protein: CAWIQDRAGEQYF; CDR3 DNA: TGTGCCTGGATTCAAGACAGGGCCGGGGAGCAGTACTTC
clone size: once; J gene: TRBJ2-3; D gene: TRBD2; V gene: TRBV27; CDR3 protein: CASSLPGLARDTQYF; CDR3 DNA: TGTGCCAGCAGTTTACCGGGACTAGCGAGGGATACGCAGTATTTT
clone size: once; J gene: TRBJ1-3; D gene: TRBD1; V gene: TRBV5-5; CDR3 protein: CASSRGQGAYMGSGNTIYF; CDR3 DNA: TGTGCCAGCAGCCGAGGACAGGGGGCTTATATGGGCTCTGGAAACACCATATATTTT
clone size: NA; J gene: TRBJ1-2; D gene: NA; V gene: TRBV10-3; CDR3 protein: CATKTGGVYGYTF; CDR3 DNA: TGTGCCACCAAGACAGGTGGTGTCTATGGCTACACCTTC
clone size: NA; J gene: TRBJ2-6; D gene: NA; V gene: TRBV21-1; CDR3 protein: CASSLGDSGANVLTF; CDR3 DNA: TGTGCCAGCAGTCTAGGTGACTCTGGGGCCAACGTCCTGACTTTC
clone size: NA; J gene: TRBJ1-6; D gene: NA; V gene: TRBV6-5; CDR3 protein: CASSPWSSSSPLHF; CDR3 DNA: TGTGCCAGCAGTCCCTGGAGCAGCTCGTCACCCCTCCACTTT
clone size: NA; J gene: TRBJ1-1; D gene: NA; V gene: TRBV28; CDR3 protein: CASSLGGRGAEAFF; CDR3 DNA: TGTGCCAGCAGTTTAGGGGGCCGGGGGGCTGAAGCTTTCTTT
clone size: NA; J gene: TRBJ2-7; D gene: TRBD2; V gene: TRBV24-1; CDR3 protein: CATAPGLAGREQYF; CDR3 DNA: TGTGCCACCGCACCGGGACTAGCGGGACGGGAGCAGTACTTC
clone size: NA; J gene: TRBJ2-1; D gene: TRBD2; V gene: TRBV24-1; CDR3 protein: CATSTSGLLGISYNEQFF; CDR3 DNA: TGTGCCACCAGTACTAGCGGCCTATTAGGAATCTCCTACAATGAGCAGTTCTTC
clone size: NA; J gene: TRBJ1-5; D gene: NA; V gene: TRBV6-2/TRBV6-3; CDR3 protein: CASSYSRGGQPQHF; CDR3 DNA: TGTGCCAGCAGTTACAGTCGCGGCGGTCAGCCCCAGCATTTT
clone size: once; J gene: TRBJ2-3; D gene: NA; V gene: TRBV6-1; CDR3 protein: CASSEVRNTDTQYF; CDR3 DNA: TGTGCCAGCAGTGAAGTCAGGAACACAGATACGCAGTATTTT
clone size: once; J gene: TRBJ1-5; D gene: TRBD1; V gene: TRBV6-2/TRBV6-3; CDR3 protein: CASSYSDRVQPQHF; CDR3 DNA: TGTGCCAGCAGTTACTCGGACAGGGTACAGCCCCAGCATTTT
clone size: NA; J gene: TRBJ1-3; D gene: TRBD1; V gene: TRBV18; CDR3 protein: CASSHPGQGGGNTIYF; CDR3 DNA: TGTGCCAGCTCACACCCGGGACAGGGAGGTGGAAACACCATATATTTT
clone size: NA; J gene: TRBJ1-1; D gene: NA; V gene: TRBV28; CDR3 protein: CASSPGVFTEAFF; CDR3 DNA: TGTGCCAGCAGCCCAGGGGTTTTCACTGAAGCTTTCTTT
clone size: NA; J gene: TRBJ2-3; D gene: NA; V gene: TRBV4-2; CDR3 protein: CASSQVKRATDTQYF; CDR3 DNA: TGTGCCAGCAGCCAAGTTAAGCGGGCCACAGATACGCAGTATTTT
clone size: NA; J gene: TRBJ2-3; D gene: TRBD2; V gene: TRBV9; CDR3 protein: CASSVVASGTSDTQYF; CDR3 DNA: TGTGCCAGCAGCGTAGTAGCTAGCGGGACGTCAGATACGCAGTATTTT